This TCR beta chain is drawn from a study of spatial heterogeneity in lung cancer. The overall study: The mean occurrence of each unique TCR and UMI combination in raw reads exceeded eight. Study-level findings and limits: Circulating ubiquitous expanded tumor TCRs were observed more frequently at resection than at follow-up.

This clonotype turned up a few times. As yet, its antigen is unknown. Time point in this sample: sample taken at primary tumor resection. Extraction of whole RNA from tumor, nontumor lung or frozen PBMC preceded unsorted sequencing. Trimming removed 6 bases from V and 4 bases from J, with 12 bases in between. The CDR3 contains 13 residues. In germline, CDR1 is SGHRS, CDR2 YFSETQ. Every individual TCR cDNA molecule carried its own unique molecular identifier, which allowed correction of PCR and sequencing errors. Each CDR3 protein gets one entry after TCRdb re-called the 5' RACE reads with MiXCR. Of some 87,000 distinct CDR3 sequences in the sample, approximately 8.6% were seen once.

The V call is TRBV5-1, the J call TRBJ2-3; D might be TRBD2 (6 bases). The clonotype originates from a male donor with early-stage non-small cell lung cancer. Sequencing was performed on PBMCs, taken at surgery. This CDR3 reads CASKVSGPDTQYF. CDR3 sequence (DNA): TGCGCCAGCAAGGTTAGCGGACCAGATACGCAGTATTTT.